This T cell receptor (beta chain) originates from a study of T cells after posttransplantation cyclophosphamide (TCRdb year 2016). Broadly, across the study: Using TRB sequencing, the study followed how the T cell repertoire rebuilt after myeloablative bone marrow transplantation with posttransplantation cyclophosphamide given as GVHD prophylaxis. Samples from around 40 PTCy-treated patients and approximately 16 related bone marrow donors of those patients were subjected to antigen receptor sequencing. Blood from all 35 or so PTCy patients with 1-year posttransplant specimens was subjected to TRB sequencing. In 3 patients, TRB sequencing was also performed on up to 3 more blood samples taken 2 to 5.2 years after transplant, and in a handful of patients, pretransplant blood was also TRB-sequenced. Because TRA and TRB clonality correlated tightly in about ten samples, the subsequent TCR analyses were limited to TRB only. Public TRB sequences were compared against a database of over 3,000 sequences linked to responses to pathogens, tumor antigens, self-antigens and alloantigens.

General findings and caveats noted by the study authors: Across the 35 to 45 patients, TRB clonality was highly associated with recipient CMV seropositivity and CMV reactivation, and diversity with PTCy was similar to that in the CNI/methotrexate controls. The TRB repertoires of T cells infiltrating skin or the GI tract showed only limited overlap with the TRB repertoires found in blood. Donor-recipient similarity was low at 1-2 months but increased during the first year, and donor CD8+ memory clones often dominated later blood repertoires.

For CDR1 and CDR2, the germline V gene lists MGHRA and YSYEKL. From the cysteine up to the phenylalanine, the CDR3 has a length of 15 residues. Just CDR3 DNA is preserved here, 45 bases in frame from base 1. The junction shows trimming of 1 base on V and 4 bases on J, and the gene matches do not reach 4 bases of it. Genomic DNA was the input for TRB sequencing, which was run either with the immunoSEQ assay at survey resolution or with the hsTCRB kit. The source study handled its data this way. The immunoSEQ software handled the initial read processing, while the LymphoSeq R package was used for the repertoire analyses. Clonality was calculated as 1 minus normalized Shannon entropy, and the Gini coefficient was also calculated for each TRB dataset. Phenotypes of unsorted samples were inferred by mapping TRB sequences from sorted subsets of the recipient or donor onto the same recipient's unsorted samples. Not all clones reach the TCRdb copy of this immuneACCESS table, which keeps in-frame sequences only. Checked studies attribute under half of the gap to unresolved V genes and leave the rest unexplained. V and J calls and clone size follow that table, whereas D and trimming were derived from the DNA. The table for this sample lists around 50,000 clones; approximately 90% of them were counted only once. The top ten hold around 3% of the sample.

On the day of marrow donation, related bone marrow donors gave peripheral blood samples. Peripheral blood and bone marrow mononuclear cells were isolated by Ficoll-Hypaque density centrifugation and cryopreserved. As regards this clone: Its recognized antigen is unknown. One base away there is no much larger clone; base qualities are not given.

The sequenced sample was PBMCs. The chain links TRBV4-1 with TRBJ2-3; the junction holds 8 bases that match TRBD2. This clonotype was obtained from a woman aged 45-60 years in good health and a related stem cell transplant donor. For the CDR3, the sequence is CASSQGAGASDTQYF. Read as DNA, the sequence is TGCGCCAGCAGCCAAGGAGCGGGAGCGTCAGATACGCAGTATTTT.